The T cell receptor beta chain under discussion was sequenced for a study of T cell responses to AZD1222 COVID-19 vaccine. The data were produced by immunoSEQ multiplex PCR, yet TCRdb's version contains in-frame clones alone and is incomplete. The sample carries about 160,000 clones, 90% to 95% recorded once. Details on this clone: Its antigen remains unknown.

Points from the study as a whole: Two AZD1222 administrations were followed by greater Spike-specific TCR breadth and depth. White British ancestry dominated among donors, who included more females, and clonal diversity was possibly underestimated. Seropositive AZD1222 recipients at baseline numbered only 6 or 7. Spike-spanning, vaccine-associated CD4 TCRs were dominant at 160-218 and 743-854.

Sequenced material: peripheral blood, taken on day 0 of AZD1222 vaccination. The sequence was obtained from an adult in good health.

The CDR3 is CASSFFGLLVGTVNTEAFF. In DNA, the CDR3 is TGTGCCAGCAGCTTTTTTGGTCTTTTAGTTGGGACGGTGAACACTGAAGCTTTCTTT. The V call is TRBV5-8, the J call TRBJ1-1; TRBD1 is a possible D gene (5 bases). The CDR3 runs to 19 residues. V lost 2 bases to trimming and J lost 0 bases, with 23 bases between them. Per germline, CDR1 SGHTS and CDR2 YDEGEE.